A single TCR beta chain is shown here with its context. The antigen is not known. The CDR3 extends over 19 amino acids. Per the germline V gene, CDR1 is SEHNR and CDR2 is FQNEAQ (reference sequence). After removal of 8 bases from V and 0 bases from J, the junction contained 19 bases not matched to a gene. This sample was taken from a study of shared clonotypes between healthy human individuals. Study-level findings and limits: A few donors had 4% to 5% of their naive CD4 clonotypes in common. Compared with clonotypes that all four donors shared, non-shared clonotypes had lower generation probabilities. Sampling covered nothing but blood. Tissue TCR repertoires likely differ from those found in blood.

The donors were all Caucasian adults (living in Nashville, Tennessee). Measured with immunoSEQ multiplex PCR; TCRdb has only the in-frame clones, and not every one. Seen here are some 1.5 million clones, roughly 95% observed once, and the top ten hold over 1%. The sequenced sample consisted of naive CD4+ T cells sorted from blood. Subset specified: CD45RA+ positively selected. The sequence was collected from a man aged 30 to 39 in good health. The chain uses TRBV7-9 and TRBJ2-4, with 7 nucleotides matching TRBD1. For the CDR3, the DNA is TGTGCCAGCGATAGTCCGGGACAGACACACCTGCTAGCCAAAAACATTCAGTACTTC. The encoded protein is CASDSPGQTHLLAKNIQYF.